This entry features one T cell receptor (beta chain) sequence. CDR1 and CDR2 (germline): MNHEY, SMNVEV (reference sequence). J lost 5 bases, V lost 6 bases, and 5 bases had no gene match. The CDR3 has 14 amino acids. The sample belongs to a study of blood T cell repertoires in COVID-19. About the research overall: Spain, Italy and the United States supplied samples that represented acute and convalescent COVID-19. PBMCs, B-cell-depleted T cells, or T cells were the source of the cDNA or gDNA that made up the material.

In the authors' workflow: Amplification of reference gene primers provided the estimated nucleated cell counts. Some clones are missing from TCRdb's copy, which holds only in-frame ones; the method was immunoSEQ multiplex PCR. V, J and clone size were drawn from that table, and D and trimming were deduced from the DNA. This sample has around 330,000 clones; roughly 90% occur once, and the top ten carry 3.5% to 4%. This sequence was found in a woman aged 45-65 years with active or convalescent COVID-19. The genes are TRBV27 and TRBJ1-5; 9 bases line up with TRBD1. The material sequenced was peripheral blood. The CDR3 spells CASSLGQGHQPQHF. CDR3 sequence (DNA): TGTGCCAGCAGCCTGGGACAGGGCCATCAGCCCCAGCATTTT.